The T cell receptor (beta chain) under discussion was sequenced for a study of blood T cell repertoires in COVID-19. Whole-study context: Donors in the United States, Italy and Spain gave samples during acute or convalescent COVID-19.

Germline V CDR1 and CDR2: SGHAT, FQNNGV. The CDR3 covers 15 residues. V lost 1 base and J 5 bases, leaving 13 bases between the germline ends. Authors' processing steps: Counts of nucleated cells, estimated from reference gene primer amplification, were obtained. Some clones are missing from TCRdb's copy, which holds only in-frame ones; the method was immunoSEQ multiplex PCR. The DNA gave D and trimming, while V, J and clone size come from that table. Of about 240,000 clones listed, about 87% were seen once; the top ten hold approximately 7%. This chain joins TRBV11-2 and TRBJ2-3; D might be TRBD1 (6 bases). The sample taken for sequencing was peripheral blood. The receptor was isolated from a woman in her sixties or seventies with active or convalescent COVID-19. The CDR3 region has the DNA TGTGCCAGCAGCTTAGTATTAGGGGGTAAAGATACGCAGTATTTT. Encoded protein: CASSLVLGGKDTQYF.